The 11 T cell receptor beta chains below were found in one sample sequenced in a study of blood T cells in healthy people across ages (dated by TCRdb to between 2014 and 2017). The library was built by means of 5' RACE. Sequenced using an Illumina HiSeq 2500. A second about 7 to 11 cycle PCR used a sample-barcoded 5' primer and a J-beta primer mix. TCRdb redid the processing of the public reads, applying fastp at Q25 and MiXCR, and retained in-frame beta chains. Merged by CDR3 protein, the rows form single entries marked with the most common genes and DNA. This sample has 1.5 million to 2 million distinct CDR3 sequences in its table, and around 35% of those were observed once. The top ten clones comprise around 11% of the sample. The sequenced sample consisted of blood. Every receptor here comes from a woman aged 25 to 45 in good health.

The rearrangement links TRBV5-1 to TRBJ2-3; 7 bases are shared with TRBD2. The germline CDR1 and CDR2 sequences are SGHRS and YFSETQ. V gave up 5 bases and J gave up 0 bases; unmatched junction bases: 6. This CDR3 comprises 15 residues. In DNA, the CDR3 is TGCGCCAGCAGATTCGCGGGGGAAAGCACAGATACGCAGTATTTT. Protein sequence: CASRFAGESTDTQYF.

There are a few counts of this clonotype. The gene calls are TRBV3-1 and TRBJ2-5; D call uncertain. Germline V gives CDR1 LGHDT, CDR2 YNNKEL (reference sequence). The V end was cut by 0 bases, the J end by 5 bases, with 10 bases between. The CDR3 contains 14 residues. The chain's CDR3 is CASSQELLAETQYF. The CDR3 DNA is TGTGCCAGCAGCCAAGAGCTACTTGCGGAGACCCAGTACTTC.

This clonotype has a count of ten or more. The CDR3 DNA sequence: TGCGCCAGCAGCTTTTTCCAGGCAGGGGCCTCCGAGCAGTACTTC. It translates to CASSFFQAGASEQYF. The gene calls are TRBV5-1 and TRBJ2-7; D may be TRBD1 (6 bases). Germline lookup yields CDR1 SGHRS and CDR2 YFSETQ. This CDR3 comprises 15 residues. V gave up 2 bases and J gave up 6 bases, with 18 bases separating them. Together with reference TRBV5-1 and TRBJ2-7, the CDR3 gives the full variable domain: KAGVTQTPRYLIKTRGQQVTLSCSPISGHRSVSWYQQTPGQGLQFLFEYFSETQRNKGNFPGRFSGRQFSNSRSEMNVSTLELGDSALYLCASSFFQAGASEQYFGPGTRLTVT.

The rearrangement joins TRBV27 to TRBJ2-1; TRBD2 matches at 11 bases. CDR3 length: 16 amino acids. V trimming: 8 bases; J trimming: 5 bases; junction bases outside the gene matches: 11. The germline V gene encodes CDR1 MNHEY and CDR2 SMNVEV (reference sequence). CDR3 bases: TGTGCCAGCCAGGGGATGGGACTAGCGGTCGACAATGAGCAGTTCTTC. Protein product: CASQGMGLAVDNEQFF.

This clonotype showed up just a few times. V gene TRBV5-1 combines with J gene TRBJ1-1; D is unresolved. CDR3 length equals 12 residues. V dropped 5 bases and J dropped 0 bases, with 5 bases sitting between them. Germline V gene data show CDR1 as SGHRS and CDR2 as YFSETQ. The CDR3 sequence is CASRILNTEAFF. The CDR3 bases are TGCGCCAGCAGGATTTTGAACACTGAAGCTTTCTTT. Variable domain in full (rest from reference TRBV5-1 and TRBJ1-1): KAGVTQTPRYLIKTRGQQVTLSCSPISGHRSVSWYQQTPGQGLQFLFEYFSETQRNKGNFPGRFSGRQFSNSRSEMNVSTLELGDSALYLCASRILNTEAFFGQGTRLTVV.

This clonotype was seen a handful of times. The CDR3 spells CSVETTGQGASGYTF. The CDR3 DNA sequence: TGCAGCGTTGAAACTACAGGACAGGGGGCCAGTGGCTACACCTTC. V usage is TRBV29-1 and J usage is TRBJ1-2; the match to TRBD1 covers 11 bases. The germline gives CDR1 SQVTM, CDR2 ANQGSEA. With V trimmed by 2 bases and J by 7 bases, 9 bases remained unmatched. The CDR3 is 15 residues long.

This chain connects TRBV6-1 to TRBJ2-7, with TRBD1 matching 7 bases. This CDR3 region has 15 residues. Germline CDR1 MNHNS, CDR2 SASEGT. V dropped 6 bases and J dropped 1; count of bases not matched to a gene: 9. The CDR3 sequence is CASRDPGGISYEQYF. CDR3 DNA sequence: TGTGCCAGCAGGGATCCAGGGGGAATTTCCTACGAGCAGTACTTC.

This sequence joins TRBV10-2 and TRBJ2-1, with a possible D match to TRBD2 (5 bases). Looked up from germline, CDR1 is WSHSY and CDR2 is SAAADI. V lost 7 bases and J lost 0, with 16 bases in between. The CDR3 has 16 residues. The CDR3, as DNA: TGCGCCAGCACCTTAGACCGGGAACGCTCCTACAATGAGCAGTTCTTC. Its translation is CASTLDRERSYNEQFF.

This clonotype was picked up a small number of times. The rearrangement uses TRBV28 and TRBJ2-1; TRBD1 might be the D (7 bases). Trimming took 2 bases from V and 2 from J, leaving 34 bases between them. Germline V gene sequence: CDR1 MDHEN, CDR2 SYDVKM. This CDR3 comprises 23 residues. CDR3 sequence (DNA): TGTGCCAGCAGTTTAAGGGGGGTGGGACAGCGCTTCGGGCGGCCCACCACCTACAATGAGCAGTTCTTC. Its protein product is CASSLRGVGQRFGRPTTYNEQFF.

The V gene is TRBV7-9, the J gene TRBJ2-7; D gene ambiguous. CDR3 length: 14 amino acids. V lost 5 bases to trimming and J lost 2 bases, with 13 bases between them. CDR1 SEHNR and CDR2 FQNEAQ come from the germline V gene (reference sequence). The CDR3, as DNA: TGTGCCAGCAGCCCTACCGGAGCTACCTACGAGCAGTACTTC. Amino acids: CASSPTGATYEQYF.

This clonotype has more than one count but fewer than ten. V and J are TRBV7-9 and TRBJ1-2, with unresolved D. CDR3 length: 13 amino acids. The V gene lost 4 bases and the J gene lost 1 base, with 7 bases spanning the gap. Germline CDR1 and CDR2: SEHNR and FQNEAQ (reference sequence). The CDR3 is CASSSAINYGYTF. CDR3 coding DNA: TGTGCCAGCAGCTCCGCTATTAACTATGGCTACACCTTC. The full variable domain, with the rest looked up from reference TRBV7-9 and TRBJ1-2, is DTGVSQNPRHKITKRGQNVTFRCDPISEHNRLYWYRQTLGQGPEFLTYFQNEAQLEKSRLLSDRFSAERPKGSFSTLEIQRTEQGDSAMYLCASSSAINYGYTFGSGTRLTVV.